This TCR beta chain was profiled in a study of shared clonotypes between healthy human individuals. General study findings and limits: As a rule, naive subsets had a larger estimated richness than memory subsets.

The assay ran at deep level. Genomic DNA from each subset was divided evenly over several immunoSEQ plates. Here immunoSEQ multiplex PCR was the method, and the copy in TCRdb shows in-frame clones only, minus some. The sample includes more than 1,200,000 clones, approximately 98.5% of them seen just once. Those who donated were healthy HIV-negative adults, with no recent acute infections or vaccinations reported. Of note for this clone: No antigen is known for it.

Germline CDR1 and CDR2: SGHRS and YFSETQ. Trimming cost V 4 bases and J 5 bases, with 18 bases left between them. The CDR3 consists of 15 residues. This TCR came from a man aged 30 to 45 in good health. Material: naive CD4+ T cells sorted from blood. Indicated subset: CD45RA+ positively selected. The chain uses TRBV5-1 and TRBJ1-1; D is uncertain. The CDR3: CASSPKTGRVTEAFF. CDR3 nucleotides: TGCGCCAGCAGCCCCAAAACCGGACGGGTGACTGAAGCTTTCTTT.